This T cell receptor (beta chain) emerged from a study of T cells in localized non-small cell lung cancer (dated by TCRdb to about 2020). Notes on the research overall: The study analyzed T cell repertoires of roughly 220 early-stage NSCLC patients, comparing tumors and uninvolved tumor-adjacent lungs. The cohort comprised 200 to 300 treatment-naïve NSCLC patients with resected, localized lung tumors. The mean age of the NSCLC patients was 60 to 85 years, with 130 or so men and approximately 100 women. Broad study findings and their caveats: Because the study design was exploratory, TCR variables were selected using unadjusted p-values without false-discovery rate correction. Uninvolved tumor-adjacent lung showed the highest T cell clonality, higher than tumor, which suggests more focused antigenic responses in the adjacent lung. Higher blood T cell density associated with longer overall survival, while higher adjacent-lung clonality associated with shorter survival. Of the top 100 tumor clones, a median of 57 were detected in paired uninvolved adjacent lung; about 26 were also among that lung's top 100. Because multi-region tumor sequencing was not done, intratumor heterogeneity could not be ruled out.

Taken from cysteine to phenylalanine, the CDR3 has 11 residues. This entry keeps only the CDR3 DNA: 33 bases, framed from base 1. V loses 7 bases, J loses 9 bases, and the germline ends lie 13 bases apart. Sequences SGHRS (CDR1) and YFSETQ (CDR2) are obtained from the germline V gene. At diagnosis, peripheral blood, uninvolved tumor-adjacent lung and tumor were collected and stored as a combination of fresh-frozen and FFPE material. Blood samples were analyzed as peripheral blood mononuclear cells for TCR repertoire profiling. The immunoSEQ Assay was used to sequence TCR beta CDR3 regions from DNA. The paper's data handling went like this. T cell density was computed as TCR beta template counts normalized to usable DNA estimated by amplifying housekeeping genes. The preseqR package was used to estimate richness by extrapolating to 400,000 templates for PBMC samples and to 120,000 templates for tissue samples. Clonality was taken to be one minus Pielou's evenness. Tissue-enriched TCRs were identified by differential abundance testing using productive amino-acid clonotypes, minimum total count 5 and alpha 0.1. The Jaccard Index and the Morisita Overlap Index were used to measure repertoire overlap between compartments. GLIPH grouped TCR beta CDR3s together with public tetramer-defined viral CDR3s, and a viral motif had to include at least three viral sequences and also show V-gene enrichment. Sourced from immuneACCESS, this table was stored by TCRdb with only in-frame sequences that have V and J called. A share of the clones is absent; for the studies checked, an unresolved V gene accounts for under half, and the remainder has no known explanation. V, J and clone size derive from that table, while D and trimming were established from the DNA sequence. The sample yields some 53,000 clones; 86% were counted once. The top ten clonotypes cover 18% of the sample.

About this clone itself: What antigen it recognizes has not been identified. Base qualities are not recorded, but no much larger clone differs from it by a single base.

The origin of this receptor is a male donor at least 60 years old with stage III squamous cell lung carcinoma. The specimen was peripheral blood, collected before any cancer treatment. The chain employs TRBV5-1 and TRBJ1-2; the D gene assignment is ambiguous. The DNA sequence is given as TGCGCCAGCCCCCGGCCTACACGCTACACCTTC. Translation gives CASPRPTRYTF.